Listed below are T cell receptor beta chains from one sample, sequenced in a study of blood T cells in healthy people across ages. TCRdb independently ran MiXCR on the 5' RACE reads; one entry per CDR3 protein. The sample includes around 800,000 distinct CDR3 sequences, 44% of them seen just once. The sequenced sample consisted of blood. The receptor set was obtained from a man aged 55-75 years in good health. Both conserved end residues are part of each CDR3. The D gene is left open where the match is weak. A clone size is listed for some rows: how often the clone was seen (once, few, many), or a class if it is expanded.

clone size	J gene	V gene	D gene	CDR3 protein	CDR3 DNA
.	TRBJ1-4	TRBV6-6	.	CASSQRATNEKLFF	TGTGCCAGCAGCCAGAGGGCAACTAATGAAAAACTGTTTTTT
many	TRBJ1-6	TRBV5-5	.	CASSLSPGHPAAYNSPLHF	TGTGCCAGCAGCTTGAGCCCGGGACACCCCGCGGCCTATAATTCACCCCTCCACTTT
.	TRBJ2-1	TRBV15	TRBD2	CATSRIRAGGYNEQFF	TGTGCCACCAGCAGAATTAGGGCGGGGGGGTACAATGAGCAGTTCTTC
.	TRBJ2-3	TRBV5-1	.	CASSHGGNTDTQYF	TGCGCCAGCAGCCATGGGGGGAACACAGATACGCAGTATTTT
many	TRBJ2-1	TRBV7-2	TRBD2	CASSAFGQSGLVVGGGSNEQFF	TGTGCCAGCAGTGCCTTTGGGCAAAGTGGACTAGTAGTGGGGGGGGGTAGCAATGAGCAGTTCTTC
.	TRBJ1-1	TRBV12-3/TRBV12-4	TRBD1	CASSSSPGQGNTEAFF	TGTGCCAGCAGCTCTTCTCCGGGACAGGGGAACACTGAAGCTTTCTTT
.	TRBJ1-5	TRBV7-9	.	CASSLAGGPQPQHF	TGTGCCAGCAGCTTAGCGGGGGGGCCTCAGCCCCAGCATTTT
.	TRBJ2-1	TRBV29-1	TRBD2	CSVQQLAGEQFF	TGCAGCGTGCAGCAACTAGCGGGGGAGCAGTTCTTC
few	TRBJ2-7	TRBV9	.	CASSVAGGMGEQYF	TGTGCCAGCAGCGTAGCCGGCGGGATGGGGGAGCAGTACTTC
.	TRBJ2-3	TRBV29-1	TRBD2	CSVEGGDTQYF	TGCAGCGTTGAGGGGGGGGATACGCAGTATTTT
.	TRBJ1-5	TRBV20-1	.	CSAIGLLNQPQHF	TGCAGTGCTATAGGACTCCTCAATCAGCCCCAGCATTTT
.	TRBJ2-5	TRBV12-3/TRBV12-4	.	CASSTSRMGETQYF	TGTGCCAGCAGTACAAGTAGGATGGGAGAGACCCAGTACTTC
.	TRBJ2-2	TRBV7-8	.	CASSFWGGTDHTGELFF	TGTGCCAGCAGCTTTTGGGGGGGGACAGACCACACCGGGGAGCTGTTTTTT
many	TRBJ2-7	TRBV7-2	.	CASGYGSYEQYF	TGTGCCAGCGGATACGGGAGCTACGAGCAGTACTTC
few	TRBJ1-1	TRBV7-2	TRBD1	CASSSLPDRSTVNTEAFF	TGTGCCAGCAGCTCCTTACCGGACAGGAGCACCGTTAACACTGAAGCTTTCTTT
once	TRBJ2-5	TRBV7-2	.	CASSPALAEYQETQYF	TGTGCCAGCAGCCCCGCGTTAGCGGAGTACCAAGAGACCCAGTACTTC
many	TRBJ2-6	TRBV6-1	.	CASSETGSGANVLTF	TGTGCCAGCAGTGAAACAGGGTCTGGGGCCAACGTCCTGACTTTC
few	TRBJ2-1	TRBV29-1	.	CSVAHRLPVEWGQFF	TGCAGCGTTGCGCACAGGTTGCCTGTCGAGTGGGGGCAGTTCTTC
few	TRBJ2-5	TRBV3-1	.	CASGSSDRETQYF	TGTGCCAGCGGATCTAGCGATCGGGAGACCCAGTACTTC
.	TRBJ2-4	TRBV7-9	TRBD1	CASSLGKTGEPEQYF	TGTGCCAGCAGCTTAGGAAAGACAGGGGAGCCAGAGCAGTACTTC
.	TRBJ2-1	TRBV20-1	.	CSARDLRAYNEQFF	TGCAGTGCTAGAGATCTCCGGGCGTACAATGAGCAGTTCTTC
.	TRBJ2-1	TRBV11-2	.	CASSLSLGNDEQFF	TGTGCCAGCAGCTTATCCCTAGGGAACGATGAGCAGTTCTTC
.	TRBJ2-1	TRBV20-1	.	CSARVTGGRVNEQFF	TGCAGTGCTCGGGTAACAGGTGGAAGGGTCAATGAGCAGTTCTTC
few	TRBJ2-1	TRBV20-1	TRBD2	CSATGGAKDEQFF	TGCAGTGCTACCGGGGGGGCCAAAGATGAGCAGTTCTTC
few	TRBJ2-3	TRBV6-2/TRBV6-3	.	CASSYEGSLTDTQYF	TGTGCCAGCAGTTACGAAGGTTCCCTCACAGATACGCAGTATTTT
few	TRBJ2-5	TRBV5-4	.	CASSDPVGTQYF	TGTGCCAGCAGCGATCCCGTAGGGACCCAGTACTTC
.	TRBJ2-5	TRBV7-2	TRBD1	CASSPGQAMQETQYF	TGTGCCAGCAGCCCCGGACAGGCGATGCAAGAGACCCAGTACTTC
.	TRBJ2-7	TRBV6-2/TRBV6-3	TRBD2	CASSPLAGGLSYEQYF	TGTGCCAGCAGTCCTCTAGCGGGGGGACTATCCTACGAGCAGTACTTC
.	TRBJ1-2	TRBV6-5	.	CASSSRDPTNYGYTF	TGTGCCAGCAGTTCCCGGGACCCTACTAACTATGGCTACACCTTC
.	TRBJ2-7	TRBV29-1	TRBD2	CSGLTSESPYELYF	TGCAGCGGACTGACTAGCGAGAGCCCCTACGAGCTGTACTTC
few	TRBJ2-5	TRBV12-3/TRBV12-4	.	CASSSNRGTQYF	TGTGCCAGCAGTTCTAATCGGGGGACCCAGTACTTC
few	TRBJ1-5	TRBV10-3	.	CAISTDYNQPQHF	TGTGCCATCTCCACGGACTACAATCAGCCCCAGCATTTT
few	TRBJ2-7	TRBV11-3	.	CASSLPRQPDPYEQYF	TGTGCCAGCAGCTTACCGAGACAGCCGGACCCCTACGAGCAGTACTTC
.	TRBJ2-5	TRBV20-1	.	CSARGSSGTGQETQYF	TGCAGTGCTAGAGGTAGCTCGGGGACGGGGCAAGAGACCCAGTACTTC
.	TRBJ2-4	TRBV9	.	CASSIGRGGNIQYF	TGTGCCAGCAGCATAGGTAGGGGAGGAAACATTCAGTACTTC
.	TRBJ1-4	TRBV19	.	CASTVPRATNEKLFF	TGTGCCAGTACAGTCCCAAGGGCAACTAATGAAAAACTGTTTTTT
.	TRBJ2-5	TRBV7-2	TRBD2	CASSLGQRGGQETQYF	TGTGCCAGCAGCTTAGGGCAGCGGGGGGGCCAAGAGACCCAGTACTTC
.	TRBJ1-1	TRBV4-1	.	CASSYAIMMNTEAFF	TGCGCCAGCAGCTACGCGATCATGATGAACACTGAAGCTTTCTTT
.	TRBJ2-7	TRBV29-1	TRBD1	CSVRDRGYEQYF	TGCAGCGTCCGGGACAGGGGTTACGAGCAGTACTTC
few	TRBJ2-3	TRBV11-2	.	CASSLGFTADTQYF	TGTGCCAGCAGCTTGGGATTTACGGCAGATACGCAGTATTTT
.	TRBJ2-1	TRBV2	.	CASSEDRGEQFF	TGTGCCAGCAGTGAAGATAGGGGTGAGCAGTTCTTC